This TCR beta chain was observed in a study of blood T cell repertoires in COVID-19. This clone was observed a single time. In assigning cohorts, the study relied on participant-reported clinical history. Only in-frame clones appear in the TCRdb table, and some are missing; sequencing was by immunoSEQ multiplex PCR. Of 150,000 to 200,000 clones in the sample, over 75% were seen once. Trimming left V 2 bases short and J 0 bases short, with 10 bases between. In germline, CDR1 is KGHSH, CDR2 LQKENI. The CDR3 is made up of 15 amino acids. This rearrangement joins TRBV18 to TRBJ1-1; no clear D. This clonotype originated in a man aged 35-49 years who had recovered from COVID-19. The material sequenced was PBMCs or T cells enriched from blood (not recorded which). The CDR3 bases are TGTGCCAGCTCACCATCACCGAGCATGAACACTGAAGCTTTCTTT. Protein: CASSPSPSMNTEAFF.